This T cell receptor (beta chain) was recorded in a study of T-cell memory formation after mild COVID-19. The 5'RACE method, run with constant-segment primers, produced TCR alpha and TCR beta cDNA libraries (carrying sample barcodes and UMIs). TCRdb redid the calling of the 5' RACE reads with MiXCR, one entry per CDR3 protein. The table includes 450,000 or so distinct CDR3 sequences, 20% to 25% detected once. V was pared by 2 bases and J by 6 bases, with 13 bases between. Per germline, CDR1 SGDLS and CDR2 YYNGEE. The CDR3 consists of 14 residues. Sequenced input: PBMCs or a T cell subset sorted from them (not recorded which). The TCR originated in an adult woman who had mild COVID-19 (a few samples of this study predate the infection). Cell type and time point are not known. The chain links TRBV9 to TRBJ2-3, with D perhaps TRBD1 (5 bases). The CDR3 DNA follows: TGTGCCAGCAGCGTCGATAGCTCAGGGGATACGCAGTATTTT. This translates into CASSVDSSGDTQYF.